The T cell receptor beta chain described here comes from a study of cytomegalovirus exposure and HLA in healthy donors. Study-wide results and limits: Later on, an analysis tied under 20,000 TCR beta sequences to HLA alleles at 0.05 false discovery rate. Sequences of the TCR beta chain were said to predict the HLA-A and HLA-B alleles of most subjects accurately.

Amplification used 60 Vbeta primers and 13 Jbeta primers. Some clones are missing from TCRdb's copy, which holds only in-frame ones; the method was immunoSEQ multiplex PCR. The table records 130,000 to 150,000 clones, around 79% of them present only once. This clone was recorded only once. Its antigen remains unidentified. Each donor's status was that of a healthy bone marrow donor. V dropped 5 bases and J dropped 7 bases, with 17 bases sitting between them. CDR1 is LNHDA and CDR2 is SQIVND in the germline V gene (reference sequence). The CDR3 length is 15 residues. V and J are TRBV19 and TRBJ2-2; D is perhaps TRBD1 (6 bases). This clonotype was obtained from a man aged 35 to 55 in good health and CMV-seropositive. Material for sequencing was PBMCs. The CDR3 bases are TGTGCCAGTAGTGGGCAGGGGCTTAAAAACGGGGAGCTGTTTTTT. This codes for CASSGQGLKNGELFF.